This record covers a single T cell receptor (beta chain). Its antigen is unknown. The source of the sample is a study of EBV T-cell therapy then PD-1 blockade in nasopharyngeal carcinoma. The treatment is: AdE1-LMPpoly-expanded autologous EBV-specific T-cell therapy followed by anti-PD-1 nivolumab. Sequencing used immunoSEQ multiplex PCR; TCRdb keeps in-frame clones, though not all of them. The sample consists of 19,000 or so clones, over 70% of them appearing once. V was trimmed by 3 bases and J by 6 bases, leaving 5 bases between them. The CDR3 loop spans 12 amino acids. CDR1 is MDHEN and CDR2 is SYDVKM in the germline V gene.

This sequence joins TRBV28 and TRBJ2-2; D not certain. The TCR comes from a man aged 40-55 years with nasopharyngeal carcinoma. This specimen consisted of CD8+ T cells from blood, obtained at day 0 from a patient whose treatment included autologous EBV-specific T cells and nivolumab. CDR3 loop: CASSFLSGELFF. DNA for the CDR3: TGTGCCAGCAGTTTTCTATCCGGGGAGCTGTTTTTT.